The source of this TCR beta chain is a study of T cells in localized non-small cell lung cancer. General study results and limits: Greater T cell density in blood accompanied longer overall survival.

On this clone itself: Antigen: not known.

Germline V gene lookup returns CDR1 SGHTA and CDR2 FQGNSA. CDR3 length: 14 amino acids. V lost 1 base, J lost 7 bases, and 7 bases stayed unmatched. Repertoires were generated with immunoSEQ multiplex PCR, while TCRdb's copy carries only in-frame clones and drops some. Counted here are 25,000 to 30,000 clones, about 90% occurring once; the ten biggest clones make up 4% to 4.5%. This chain links TRBV7-2 with TRBJ2-7, with 7 nucleotides matching TRBD2. This material consisted of peripheral blood mononuclear cells, taken before any cancer treatment. This TCR came from a woman aged 35 to 69 with stage III lung adenocarcinoma. The chain's CDR3 is CASSLELAISEQYF. The CDR3 DNA sequence: TGTGCCAGCAGCTTAGAACTAGCGATAAGTGAGCAGTACTTC.